This T cell receptor (beta chain) was documented in a study of blood T cell dynamics during melanoma immunotherapy. Study-wide context: First-line therapy was either pembrolizumab or nivolumab with ipilimumab for metastatic melanoma.

Time point specified: pre-treatment baseline. Prior systemic cancer therapy, immunosuppressant use and other active malignancies excluded patients. Each bulk PBMC sample had roughly 400 ng DNA loaded. The data were produced by immunoSEQ multiplex PCR, yet TCRdb's version contains in-frame clones alone and is incomplete. The sample yields some 9,300 clones, around 90% seen once. Germline V gene lookup returns CDR1 SGHTA and CDR2 FQGNSA. The CDR3 extends over 10 amino acids. V lost 10 bases to trimming and J lost 6 bases, with 7 bases between them. This TCR was recovered from a human donor with melanoma. The sample in question was blood, obtained from a patient treated with checkpoint blockade. V and J are TRBV7-2 and TRBJ2-1, with D perhaps assigned TRBD1 or TRBD2 (5 bases each). CDR3 sequence (DNA): TGTGCCATTGGGGGCAATGAGCAGTTCTTC. Its translation is CAIGGNEQFF.